This TCR beta chain emerged from a study of T cell changes during pregnancy in multiple sclerosis. The CDR3 sequence is 13 residues long. The germline gives CDR1 GTSNPN, CDR2 SVGIG (reference sequence). V was pared by 4 bases and J by 5 bases, with 11 bases between. This clone occurred many times. Assay: immunoSEQ multiplex PCR; the TCRdb copy retains only in-frame clones and omits some. The sample yields approximately 85,000 clones, 94% seen once. This chain connects TRBV30 to TRBJ1-4, with a weak D call TRBD1 (5 bases). This sequence was found in a female donor with multiple sclerosis, enrolled in a pregnancy study. The sequencing here drew on peripheral blood, taken in the third trimester of pregnancy. The CDR3 bases are TGTGCCTGGACAGGGAGGTGGAATGAAAAACTGTTTTTT. It yields the protein CAWTGRWNEKLFF.